One sample yielded the 7 T cell receptor beta chains listed below, sequenced in a study of PD-1 blockade in classical Hodgkin lymphoma. Brentuximab vedotin exposure varied among the patients, all of whom had relapsed after autologous stem cell transplantation. The method was immunoSEQ multiplex PCR; TCRdb's version includes in-frame clones alone and lacks a portion of them. This sample carries about 11,000 clones, roughly 75% of them seen once, and the ten largest clones take more than 9%. Material: peripheral blood mononuclear cells (PBMCs), obtained at baseline. Receptor source: a human donor with classical Hodgkin lymphoma.

The chain recombines TRBV6-1 with TRBJ2-7; possibly TRBD1 for D (5 bases). V lost 2 bases, J lost 2 bases, and 10 bases lay in between. The germline V gene has CDR1 MNHNS and CDR2 SASEGT. This CDR3 is built from 14 residues. The CDR3 loop reads CASSELQGPYEQYF. In nucleotides, the CDR3 is TGTGCCAGCAGTGAACTTCAGGGCCCCTACGAGCAGTACTTC.

This clone appeared a few times. This chain joins TRBV2 and TRBJ1-4; D not resolved. The CDR3 length is 16 residues. The ends were cut back, 6 bases at V and 2 bases at J, with 16 bases in the middle. Germline lookup yields CDR1 SNHLY and CDR2 FYNNEI. The CDR3 loop reads CASSLRRAGTNEKLFF. Written as DNA, the CDR3 is TGTGCCAGCAGCCTGAGACGGGCGGGGACTAATGAAAAACTGTTTTTT.

The chain couples TRBV6-1 to TRBJ1-5; weak D call: TRBD1 (5 bases). Trimming took 10 bases from V and 4 from J, leaving 17 bases between them. The length of the CDR3 is 14 residues. Germline assignment: CDR1 MNHNS and CDR2 SASEGT. The CDR3 sequence: CATVAHRSNQPQHF. CDR3 bases: TGTGCCACCGTTGCGCACAGGTCTAATCAGCCCCAGCATTTT.

In its sample, this clone was seen a few times. The rearrangement uses TRBV29-1 and TRBJ1-1, with 7 nucleotides matching TRBD1. After removal of 6 bases from V and 1 base from J, the junction contained 5 bases not matched to a gene. The CDR3 length is 13 residues. Germline loops: CDR1 SQVTM, CDR2 ANQGSEA. The CDR3 here is CSVRQGSNTEAFF. The CDR3 DNA reads as TGCAGCGTACGACAGGGCTCGAACACTGAAGCTTTCTTT.

The CDR3 sequence is CASSVFETGEPQHF. The CDR3 region has the DNA TGTGCCAGCAGTGTTTTTGAAACAGGGGAGCCCCAGCATTTT. V gene TRBV2 combines with J gene TRBJ1-5; 7 nucleotides match TRBD1. CDR1 is SNHLY, CDR2 FYNNEI, per germline. V gave up 4 bases and J gave up 8 bases; unmatched junction bases: 8. The CDR3 is 14 amino acids.

This clone was counted between two and nine times. The V call is TRBV28, the J call TRBJ1-5, with D unclear. Deletions cut 3 bases from V and 0 bases from J, with 12 bases between. Per the germline V gene, CDR1 is MDHEN and CDR2 is SYDVKM. The CDR3 contains 16 residues. This CDR3 is CASSFGSIISNQPQHF. The CDR3, as DNA: TGTGCCAGCAGTTTCGGCAGCATAATTAGCAATCAGCCCCAGCATTTT.

This chain links TRBV7-6 with TRBJ2-6, with D perhaps matching TRBD2 (6 bases). The ends were cut back, 1 base at V and 0 bases at J, with 16 bases in the middle. Germline assignment: CDR1 SGHVS and CDR2 FNYEAQ. This CDR3 is 19 amino acids long. Here the CDR3 DNA reads TGTGCCAGCAGCTTAGTGGGGGGATGGGGAACCTCTGGGGCCAACGTCCTGACTTTC. Translation gives CASSLVGGWGTSGANVLTF.